This passage covers 29 T cell receptor beta chains from one sample sequenced in a study of response to subunit inactivated influenza vaccine. From the RT-PCR reads, TCRdb called clonotypes with MiXCR, one entry per CDR3 protein. The sample yields about 570,000 distinct CDR3 sequences, 11% seen once. The sample was also reused in another study, on T cells expressing NK-cell markers. That paper notes: What made the TCR beta cDNA was 5'RACE template switching with UMIs.

The sample here was PBMCs from blood, taken on the day of vaccination. These receptors all come from a man aged 50 or older who received an inactivated influenza vaccine.

There are a few counts of this clonotype. This chain uses TRBV5-1 with TRBJ1-4, with 11 bases aligning to TRBD1. The CDR3 is 15 amino acids. The germline V gene has CDR1 SGHRS and CDR2 YFSETQ. Trimming cost V 0 bases and J 5 bases; bases outside gene matches: 0. The CDR3 spells CASSLGDRGNEKLFF. Here the CDR3 DNA reads TGCGCCAGCAGCTTGGGGGACAGGGGGAATGAAAAACTGTTTTTT.

The CDR3 DNA reads as TGTGCCAGCAGCAGCTTAGGGGTCGCGGACACCATATATTTT. Encoded protein: CASSSLGVADTIYF. V is TRBV12-3 or TRBV12-4 and J is TRBJ1-3; TRBD1 is a possible D gene (5 bases). CDR3 size: 14 residues. With 6 bases removed from V and 8 bases from J, the gap between germline ends came to 17 bases.

The chain carries TRBV7-3 and TRBJ2-2; D may be TRBD2 (5 bases). In germline, CDR1 is SGHTA, CDR2 FQGTGA. The CDR3 totals 17 residues. The germline V and J ends were trimmed by 0 bases and 1 base, with 12 bases remaining between them. This CDR3 is CASSLTREGRNTGELFF. DNA for the CDR3: TGTGCCAGCAGCTTAACCCGGGAAGGGCGGAACACCGGGGAGCTGTTTTTT. The full variable domain, its missing parts supplied by reference TRBV7-3 and TRBJ2-2, is GAGVSQTPSNKVTEKGKYVELRCDPISGHTALYWYRQSLGQGPEFLIYFQGTGAADDSGLPNDRFFAVRPEGSVSTLKIQRTERGDSAVYLCASSLTREGRNTGELFFGEGSRLTVL.

This clonotype was detected only a few times. The V call is TRBV28, the J call TRBJ2-1; no clear D. Germline V gene data show CDR1 as MDHEN and CDR2 as SYDVKM. This CDR3 comprises 16 residues. The V end was cut by 3 bases, the J end by 7 bases, with 19 bases between. CDR3 sequence: CASSLWGLGNRNEQFF. DNA of the CDR3: TGTGCCAGCAGTTTGTGGGGTTTAGGGAATCGGAATGAGCAGTTCTTC.

The V gene is TRBV14, the J gene TRBJ2-3; 10 bases align to TRBD1. The germline V gene encodes CDR1 SGHDN and CDR2 FVKESK. The CDR3 runs 15 residues. V lost 3 bases to trimming and J lost 5 bases; unmatched junction nucleotides: 5. CDR3 nucleotides: TGTGCCAGCAGCCAGAGACAGGGGGCAGGAGATACGCAGTATTTT. Its translation is CASSQRQGAGDTQYF. The variable domain in full, completed from reference TRBV14 and TRBJ2-3, reads EAGVTQFPSHSVIEKGQTVTLRCDPISGHDNLYWYRRVMGKEIKFLLHFVKESKQDESGMPNNRFLAERTGGTYSTLKVQPAELEDSGVYFCASSQRQGAGDTQYFGPGTRLTVL.

As concerns this clonotype: One junction end does not reproduce the germline sequence, and a read error may be involved. This chain joins TRBV20-1 and TRBJ2-1; no clear D gene. The CDR3 runs to 12 residues. Germline V CDR1 and CDR2: DFQATT, SNEGSKA (reference sequence). The CDR3 DNA reads as TGCAGTGCTAGAAGACCTAGGGTTGAGAAGTTCTTC. Amino acids: CSARRPRVEKFF.

This clonotype came up a few times. The V gene is TRBV11-3, the J gene TRBJ2-1; 9 bases fit TRBD1. CDR3 size: 17 residues. Trimming cost V 4 bases and J 1 base; bases outside gene matches: 8. Germline CDR1 and CDR2: SGHNT and YENEEA. This CDR3 reads CASSSGRQGGSYNEQFF. The DNA of the CDR3 is TGTGCCAGCAGCTCAGGTAGACAGGGGGGATCCTACAATGAGCAGTTCTTC.

V usage is TRBV7-2 and J usage is TRBJ2-2; 9 nucleotides agree with TRBD2. The CDR3 extends over 15 amino acids. In germline, CDR1 is SGHTA, CDR2 FQGNSA. The junction had 4 bases not matched to a gene; V was cut back by 2 bases and J by 6 bases. DNA of the CDR3: TGTGCCAGCAGCTTATCTGGCGGGGGGGCCGGGGAGCTGTTTTTT. Protein: CASSLSGGGAGELFF. The full variable domain, completed using reference TRBV7-2 and TRBJ2-2, is GAGVSQSPSNKVTEKGKDVELRCDPISGHTALYWYRQSLGQGLEFLIYFQGNSAPDKSGLPSDRFSAERTGGSVSTLTIQRTQQEDSAVYLCASSLSGGGAGELFFGEGSRLTVL.

This clonotype has just a few counts. The chain carries TRBV29-1 and TRBJ1-1, with D possibly being TRBD1 (6 bases). Germline assignment: CDR1 SQVTM and CDR2 ANQGSEA. The CDR3 spans 13 residues. V lost 2 bases, J lost 5 bases, and 12 bases lay in between. The CDR3 coding sequence is TGCAGCGTTGAACGGGGGGCATGGACTGAAGCTTTCTTT. It yields the protein CSVERGAWTEAFF.

The chain has TRBV28 and TRBJ1-3; tentatively, D is TRBD1 (6 bases). CDR1 is MDHEN, CDR2 SYDVKM, per germline. Trimming took off 6 bases at V and 4 bases at J, with 19 bases between the two ends. This CDR3 has 16 amino acids. The CDR3 is CASSPPGQRPGNTIYF. The CDR3 coding sequence is TGTGCCAGCAGCCCACCAGGACAGCGCCCAGGAAACACCATATATTTT.

In this sample, this clonotype turned up a few times. This sequence joins TRBV7-6 and TRBJ2-4, with a possible D match to TRBD1 (5 bases). Trimming took 4 bases from V and 0 from J, leaving 19 bases between them. Germline V gene sequence: CDR1 SGHVS, CDR2 FNYEAQ. CDR3 length equals 18 residues. The CDR3 region has the DNA TGTGCCAGCAGCTCTGGGGCCGCAAGGTCCATAGCCAAAAACATTCAGTACTTC. Translating it yields CASSSGAARSIAKNIQYF.

The rearrangement links TRBV7-9 to TRBJ2-3, with 12 positions matching TRBD2. Trimming took 4 bases from V and 4 from J; bases not matched to a gene: 9. The CDR3 contains 17 residues. Germline CDR1 is SEHNR and CDR2 is FQNEAQ (reference sequence). Here the CDR3 DNA reads TGTGCCAGCAGCTCCAACATACTAGCGGGGGGTTCAGATACGCAGTATTTT. Translated: CASSSNILAGGSDTQYF.

The sample holds many counts of this clonotype. V usage is TRBV5-1 and J usage is TRBJ2-5; the D call may be TRBD1 or TRBD2 (5 bases each). The V end was cut by 0 bases, the J end by 4 bases, with 10 bases between. The CDR3 sequence is 14 residues long. Germline V gene lookup returns CDR1 SGHRS and CDR2 YFSETQ. CDR3 region: CASSLVEGRETQYF. CDR3 DNA sequence: TGCGCCAGCAGCTTGGTTGAGGGGCGAGAGACCCAGTACTTC.

This chain joins TRBV20-1 and TRBJ2-3; D is tentatively TRBD1 or TRBD2 (5 bases each). This CDR3 region has 14 residues. The V end lost 6 bases, the J end lost 2 bases, and 15 bases lay between the germline ends. Per germline, CDR1 DFQATT and CDR2 SNEGSKA (reference sequence). This chain's CDR3 is CSAGTLGYTDTQYF. CDR3 DNA: TGCAGTGCGGGGACGCTGGGCTACACAGATACGCAGTATTTT.

This clonotype has more than one count but fewer than ten. This chain connects TRBV30 to TRBJ1-6; the D gene is possibly TRBD1 (5 bases). The V gene lost 0 bases and the J gene lost 7 bases, with 10 bases spanning the gap. The V gene's germline CDR1 is GTSNPN and CDR2 SVGIG (reference sequence). This CDR3 is 14 amino acids long. The CDR3 region has the DNA TGTGCCTGGAGTGTATACGGGGGAAATTCACCCCTCCACTTT. Translating gives CAWSVYGGNSPLHF.

This clonotype appeared a few times. CDR3 bases: TGCAGTGCTAGTGTTGGGGGTAGCAATCAGCCCCAGCATTTT. The encoded protein is CSASVGGSNQPQHF. V usage is TRBV20-1 and J usage is TRBJ1-5; D is possibly TRBD1 (5 bases). Trimming removed 3 bases at V and 0 bases at J, with 9 bases between. The CDR3 has 14 residues. Germline V gene data show CDR1 as DFQATT and CDR2 as SNEGSKA (reference sequence).

This chain uses TRBV28 with TRBJ1-5; 7 nucleotides align to TRBD1. The CDR3 runs to 18 residues. Germline V lookup: CDR1 MDHEN, CDR2 SYDVKM. V gave up 4 bases and J gave up 2 bases; unmatched junction bases: 14. The CDR3 sequence is CASSSRQGYRFRNQPQHF. Written as DNA, the CDR3 is TGTGCCAGCAGTTCACGACAGGGTTATAGATTTCGCAATCAGCCCCAGCATTTT.

The chain combines TRBV18 with TRBJ2-7; the D gene is possibly TRBD1 (6 bases). The ends were cut back, 3 bases at V and 5 bases at J, with 11 bases in the middle. Germline V lookup: CDR1 KGHSH, CDR2 LQKENI. This CDR3 is 13 amino acids long. CDR3 in DNA: TGTGCCAGCTCACCTAGTACAGGGAACGAGCAGTACTTC. It encodes CASSPSTGNEQYF.

The table lists this clonotype with many counts. The chain uses TRBV3-1 and TRBJ2-7; 8 bases match TRBD1. Germline-derived CDR1 and CDR2 are LGHDT and YNNKEL (reference sequence). After removal of 0 bases from V and 2 bases from J, the junction contained 9 bases not matched to a gene. There are 17 residues in the CDR3. As DNA, the CDR3 is TGTGCCAGCAGCCAAGAATTTGTACGGGACAGGCCCTACGAGCAGTACTTC. Protein sequence: CASSQEFVRDRPYEQYF.

This clonotype was seen a few times. The DNA for the CDR3 is TGTGCCAGTAGTATGGGGTTTGGGGTAAACAATGAGCAGTTCTTC. Translated: CASSMGFGVNNEQFF. J is TRBJ2-1 and V is TRBV19; D unresolved. Trimming cost V 3 bases and J 5 bases, with 14 bases left between them. In germline, CDR1 is LNHDA, CDR2 SQIVND (reference sequence). This CDR3 contains 15 residues.

The chain combines TRBV7-8 with TRBJ2-1, with D perhaps TRBD2 (7 bases). V shed 1 base and J shed 1 base, with 23 bases lying between them. From germline, CDR1 is SGHVS and CDR2 FQNEAQ. The CDR3 is made up of 20 amino acids. The CDR3 DNA follows: TGTGCCAGCAGCTTAGTGTTGACTAGCTGGGGGGCCTCTTCCTACAATGAGCAGTTCTTC. It codes for CASSLVLTSWGASSYNEQFF.

This clonotype has more than one count but fewer than ten. Written as DNA, the CDR3 is TGTGCCAGCAGTTACGGACAGGGTTTCTTTGCCGGGGAGCTGTTTTTT. It encodes CASSYGQGFFAGELFF. The rearrangement joins TRBV6-5 to TRBJ2-2; 8 nucleotides match TRBD1. The germline V gene has CDR1 MNHEY and CDR2 SVGAGI. CDR3 length: 16 residues. Trimming removed 2 bases from V and 6 bases from J; junction bases left unmatched: 8.

The chain has TRBV5-5 and TRBJ2-7, with D possibly being TRBD2 (6 bases). Per the germline V gene, CDR1 is SGHKS and CDR2 is YYEKEE (reference sequence). Trimming cost V 3 bases and J 1 base, with 11 bases left between them. The CDR3 is made up of 14 amino acids. The CDR3 region has the DNA TGTGCCAGCAGCTCCGCGCGGGGTTCCTACGAGCAGTACTTC. Residues: CASSSARGSYEQYF.

This clonotype has ten or more counts. The chain recombines TRBV10-1 with TRBJ2-1, with D possibly matching TRBD1 (6 bases). The V end lost 6 bases, the J end lost 11 bases, and 11 bases lay between the germline ends. CDR1 is WNHNN and CDR2 is SYGVQD in the germline V gene (reference sequence). CDR3 length: 11 residues. CDR3 region: CASRDGTKQFF. The CDR3 region has the DNA TGCGCCAGCAGGGACGGGACAAAGCAGTTCTTC.

The chain recombines TRBV20-1 with TRBJ2-5; 12 positions agree with TRBD2. Germline V gene sequence: CDR1 DFQATT, CDR2 SNEGSKA (reference sequence). V trimming: 1 base; J trimming: 4 bases; junction bases outside the gene matches: 4. The CDR3 covers 15 residues. CDR3 residues: CSARVTSGSSETQYF. CDR3 bases: TGCAGTGCTAGAGTGACTAGCGGGAGCTCAGAGACCCAGTACTTC.

The chain is built from TRBV20-1 and TRBJ2-1; 10 bases agree with TRBD1. The CDR3 totals 14 residues. V lost 5 bases to trimming and J lost 5 bases; unmatched junction nucleotides: 6. Germline V gene data show CDR1 as DFQATT and CDR2 as SNEGSKA (reference sequence). The chain's CDR3 is CSARPGQGNNEQFF. CDR3 bases: TGCAGTGCTCGTCCGGGACAGGGGAACAATGAGCAGTTCTTC.

This rearrangement joins TRBV5-1 to TRBJ2-7; 7 nucleotides agree with TRBD2. The CDR3 totals 14 residues. CDR1 is SGHRS, CDR2 YFSETQ, per germline. After removal of 5 bases from V and 3 bases from J, the junction contained 8 bases not matched to a gene. The CDR3 region has the DNA TGCGCCAGCAGTTTCGCCCCGGGAGGCTACGAGCAGTACTTC. Translation: CASSFAPGGYEQYF.

The sample holds many counts of this clonotype. The chain combines TRBV5-1 with TRBJ1-5; unclear D gene. CDR3 length: 14 residues. V lost 4 bases and J lost 8, with 16 bases in between. Germline V CDR1 and CDR2: SGHRS, YFSETQ. The CDR3 here is CASSPRGLSEPQHF. In nucleotides, the CDR3 is TGCGCCAGCAGCCCCCGAGGGCTAAGCGAGCCCCAGCATTTT.

This chain joins TRBV5-1 and TRBJ2-1; D unresolved. Germline CDR1 reads SGHRS; CDR2 reads YFSETQ. This CDR3 has 15 residues. The V and J ends lost 0 bases and 5 bases respectively, with 12 bases between them. CDR3 loop: CASSLEGQWDNEQFF. CDR3 bases: TGCGCCAGCAGCTTGGAGGGTCAGTGGGACAATGAGCAGTTCTTC.